This is a list of T cell receptor beta chains from one sample in a study of cytomegalovirus exposure and HLA in healthy donors. Method: immunoSEQ multiplex PCR; TCRdb's copy keeps in-frame clones and lacks some. The sample includes about 64,000 clones, over 75% of them seen just once. The sequencing input was PBMCs. The source of these receptors is a female donor in good health and CMV-seronegative. Each CDR3 is given with its conserved first and last residue. D genes are given only for firm matches. Clone size, where shown, is once, few, many, or a class for clones that have expanded.

clone_size j_call d_call v_call cdr3_nt cdr3_aa
- TRBJ2-6 - TRBV6-5 TGTGCCAGCAGTTACACGGTAGCTGGGGCCAACGTCCTGACTTTC CASSYTVAGANVLTF
- TRBJ1-1 - TRBV30 TGTGCCTGGAGTGTATTGAGAAACACTGAAGCTTTCTTT CAWSVLRNTEAFF
- TRBJ1-6 TRBD1 TRBV7-2 TGTGCCAGCAGCGACAGGGCGAGTAGTTCACCCCTCCACTTT CASSDRASSSPLHF
- TRBJ2-1 - TRBV11-3 TGTGCCAGCAGCTCCGGACAGACCAATGAGCAGTTCTTC CASSSGQTNEQFF
- TRBJ2-3 - TRBV27 TGTGCCAGCAGTTTTGGGGGAGGAGGTACAGATACGCAGTATTTT CASSFGGGGTDTQYF
- TRBJ1-5 - TRBV5-4 TGTGCCAGCAGCTTGGACAGTAATCAGCCCCAGCATTTT CASSLDSNQPQHF
- TRBJ1-2 TRBD1 TRBV10-3 TGTGCCATCAGTGATGGACAGGGCCCCTGGGGCTACACCTTC CAISDGQGPWGYTF
medium-sized TRBJ2-7 - TRBV5-4 TGTGCCAGCAGCCGGCAGGGGGGAGACGAGCAGTACTTC CASSRQGGDEQYF
- TRBJ1-2 - TRBV7-2 TGTGCCAGCAGCGACAGATACTATGGCTACACCTTC CASSDRYYGYTF
- TRBJ1-2 TRBD1 TRBV7-2 TGTGCCAGCAGCTTAGGGACAGGCTATGGCTACACCTTC CASSLGTGYGYTF
- TRBJ2-2 - TRBV29-1 TGCAGCGTGGATGATGGACTCAGTTTGACCGGGGAGCTGTTTTTT CSVDDGLSLTGELFF
- TRBJ1-6 TRBD1 TRBV6-1 TGTGCCAGCAGTGAAATCGGACAGGGAAATTCACCCCTCCACTTT CASSEIGQGNSPLHF
- TRBJ2-3 TRBD2 TRBV4-2 TGTGCCAGCAGCCAACCATACAGCGACGCGGGGGGGGGCCCAGATACGCAGTATTTT CASSQPYSDAGGGPDTQYF
- TRBJ2-7 - TRBV10-1 TGCGCCAGCAGTGAGTCGATTTCCGGCGAGCAGTACTTC CASSESISGEQYF
- TRBJ2-7 - TRBV7-2 TGTGCCAGCAGCTTACGACGGGACTACGAGCAGTACTTC CASSLRRDYEQYF
- TRBJ1-5 TRBD1 TRBV30 TGTGCCTGGGGACAGGGGTATCAGCCCCAGCATTTT CAWGQGYQPQHF
- TRBJ2-1 TRBD2 TRBV7-9 TGTGCCAGCAGCCTGGGGTTACTAGCGGGAGAGGGCACCTACAATGAGCAGTTCTTC CASSLGLLAGEGTYNEQFF
- TRBJ2-7 TRBD2 TRBV27 TGTGCCAGCAGTTTGTCATCCAGAGGGGTTAGCGGGGGGTTTTTATACGAGCAGTACTTC CASSLSSRGVSGGFLYEQYF
- TRBJ1-2 TRBD1 TRBV5-5 TGTGCCAGCAGCTTGGGACGGACAGGACCAAACTATGGCTACACCTTC CASSLGRTGPNYGYTF
- TRBJ2-3 TRBD1 TRBV5-1 TGCGCCAGCAGCTTGGTTGGACAGGGCACAGATACGCAGTATTTT CASSLVGQGTDTQYF
once TRBJ1-2 - TRBV9 TGTGCCAGCAGCACCACTCCGAACTATGGCTACACCTTC CASSTTPNYGYTF
- TRBJ1-1 - TRBV20-1 TGCAGTGTTAAGACAGGAACCTTCGCTTTCTTT CSVKTGTFAFF
- TRBJ2-1 - TRBV12-5 TGTGCTAGTGCCCCTCGAACACCAGGGTTAAGCTACAATGAGCAGTTCTTC CASAPRTPGLSYNEQFF
- TRBJ2-7 - TRBV9 TGTGCCAGCAGCGTCGGACTTTCCTACGAGCAGTACTTC CASSVGLSYEQYF
- TRBJ2-1 - TRBV6-5 TGTGCCAGCAGTTACTCGTCGCAACTATCCTACAATGAGCAGTTCTTC CASSYSSQLSYNEQFF
- TRBJ2-7 TRBD1 TRBV28 TGTGCCAGCAGTTTATGGGGGGGACAGGGTAACAACGAGCAGTACTTC CASSLWGGQGNNEQYF
- TRBJ1-2 TRBD1 TRBV18 TGTGCCAGCTCACCCGAGACTTCCGGGACAGATCTCTATGGCTGCACCTTC CASSPETSGTDLYGCTF
- TRBJ1-2 TRBD1 TRBV5-6 TGTGCCAGCAGCTTGGGGGGACAGCCCTATGGCTACACCTTC CASSLGGQPYGYTF
- TRBJ2-5 - TRBV4-2 TGTGCCAGCAGTTACGGACAGCGGGAAGTCCAAGAGACCCAGTACTTC CASSYGQREVQETQYF
- TRBJ2-1 TRBD2 TRBV5-4 TGTGCCAGCAGCTTTACTAGCGGAGACAATGAGCAGTTCTTC CASSFTSGDNEQFF
- TRBJ2-7 - TRBV5-1 TGCGCCAGCAGCTCCCAGATGGACGAGCAGTACTTC CASSSQMDEQYF
few TRBJ2-7 TRBD2 TRBV13 TGTGCCAGCAGCCTCTCGGCGGGGGGGCCCTACGAGCAGTACTTC CASSLSAGGPYEQYF
- TRBJ1-2 - TRBV7-9 TGTGCCAGCAGCTTAAACAGGGACTATGGCTACACCTTC CASSLNRDYGYTF
- TRBJ2-2 - TRBV7-2 TGTGCCAGCAGCTTAATGTTAGCGGCCAACACCGGGGAGCTGTTTTTT CASSLMLAANTGELFF
- TRBJ2-7 TRBD2 TRBV2 TGTGCCAGCAGTCTCCGGGCTAGCGGGATGAGCGAGCAGTACTTC CASSLRASGMSEQYF
- TRBJ1-2 - TRBV19 TGTGCCAGTAGTATCCCTATGCAGGGGATAGGCTACACCTTC CASSIPMQGIGYTF
- TRBJ2-3 - TRBV21-1 TGTGCCAGCAGCACCCTTCAACTAGCGGGAGGAACAGATACGCAGTATTTT CASSTLQLAGGTDTQYF
- TRBJ2-7 - TRBV4-2 TGTGCCAGCAGCCAAGATGGGGGCCCCTACTCCTACGAGCAGTACTTC CASSQDGGPYSYEQYF
once TRBJ2-7 - TRBV27 TGTGCCAGCAGTCCGGTAAACTCCTACGAGCAGTACTTC CASSPVNSYEQYF
- TRBJ2-3 - TRBV6-6 TGTGCCAGCACCCCCAGCCTAGGTGGAGATACGCAGTATTTT CASTPSLGGDTQYF
- TRBJ1-1 - TRBV19 TGTGCCAGTAGGGACATGGACACTGAAGCTTTCTTT CASRDMDTEAFF
- TRBJ1-2 - TRBV5-4 TGTGCCAGCAGCCCCACCTTGGAGGCAAACTATGGCTACACCTTC CASSPTLEANYGYTF
- TRBJ2-2 - TRBV6-5 TGTGCCAGCAGTTACGGAACAGGTTCCGGGGAGCTGTTTTTT CASSYGTGSGELFF